This T cell receptor beta chain was sequenced for a study of cytotoxic CD8 clonotypes in ibrutinib-treated CLL. Turning to the study itself: Response was recorded as partial in 24 patients and complete in 2; at median about 64 months, around 14 remained remitted and some twelve had progressed.

The trim removed 4 bases at V and 9 bases at J, leaving 6 bases unmatched. The CDR3 totals 12 residues. The V gene's germline CDR1 is SQVTM and CDR2 ANQGSEA. TCRdb's table, derived via immunoSEQ multiplex PCR, lists solely in-frame clones and lacks some. The sample gives 25,000 to 35,000 clones, roughly 60% of which show up once; around 15% is in the top ten. Material: PBMCs, obtained before ibrutinib treatment. The sequence derives from a human donor with chronic lymphocytic leukemia. The chain links TRBV29-1 to TRBJ2-1; 7 bases line up with TRBD2. CDR3 nucleotide sequence: TGCAGCGTTGGGGATTGGGGGGGTGAGCAGTTCTTC. It yields the protein CSVGDWGGEQFF.